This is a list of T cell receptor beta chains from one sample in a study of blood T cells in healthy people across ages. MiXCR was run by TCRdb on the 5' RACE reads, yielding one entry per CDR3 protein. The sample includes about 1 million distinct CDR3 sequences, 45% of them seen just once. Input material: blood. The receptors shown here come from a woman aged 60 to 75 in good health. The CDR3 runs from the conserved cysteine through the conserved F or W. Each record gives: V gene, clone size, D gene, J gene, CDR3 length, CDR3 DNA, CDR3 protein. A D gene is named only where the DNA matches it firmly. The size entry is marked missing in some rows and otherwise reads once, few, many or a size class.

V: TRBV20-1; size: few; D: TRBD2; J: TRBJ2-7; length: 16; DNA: TGCAGTGCTAAGGGACTAGCGGAAAAACTAATCTACGAGCAGTACTTC; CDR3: CSAKGLAEKLIYEQYF
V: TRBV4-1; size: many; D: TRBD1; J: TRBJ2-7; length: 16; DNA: TGCGCCAGCAGCCAACCCTCGGGGACAGGGATGTACGAGCAGTACTTC; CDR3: CASSQPSGTGMYEQYF
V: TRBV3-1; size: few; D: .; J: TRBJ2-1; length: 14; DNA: TGTGCCAGCAGTAGGCGGAACTCCTACAATGAGCAGTTCTTC; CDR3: CASSRRNSYNEQFF
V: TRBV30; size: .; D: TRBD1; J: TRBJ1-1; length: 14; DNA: TGTGCCTGGAGCGGGGGAGGGGGCTACACTGAAGCTTTCTTT; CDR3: CAWSGGGGYTEAFF
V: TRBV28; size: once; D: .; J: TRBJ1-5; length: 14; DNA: TGTGCCAGCAGTTTAGCCAGGGGTATTCAGCCCCAGCATTTT; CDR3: CASSLARGIQPQHF
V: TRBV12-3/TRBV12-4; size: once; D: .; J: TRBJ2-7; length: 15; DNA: TGTGCCAGCAGTACCCGGAGCGCGGGATCGGACGAGCAGTACTTC; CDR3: CASSTRSAGSDEQYF
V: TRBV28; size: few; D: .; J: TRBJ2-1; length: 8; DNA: TGTGCCTGGGGCGAGCAGTTCTTC; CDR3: CAWGEQFF
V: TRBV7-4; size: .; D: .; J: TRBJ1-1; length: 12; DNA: TGTGCCAGCAGCTTAGATCACACTGAAGCTTTCTTT; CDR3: CASSLDHTEAFF
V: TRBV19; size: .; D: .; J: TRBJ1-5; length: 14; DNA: TGTGCCAGTAAACTTAGCGGGAGCAATCAGCCCCAGCATTTT; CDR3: CASKLSGSNQPQHF
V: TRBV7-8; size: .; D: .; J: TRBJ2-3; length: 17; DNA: TGTGCCAGCAGCCTCGAAAGGCTAGCGCCTAGCACAGATACGCAGTATTTT; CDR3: CASSLERLAPSTDTQYF
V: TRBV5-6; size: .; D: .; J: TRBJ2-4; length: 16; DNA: TGTGCCAGCAGCGACCCGGGGGACTTAGCCAAAAACATTCAGTACTTC; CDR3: CASSDPGDLAKNIQYF
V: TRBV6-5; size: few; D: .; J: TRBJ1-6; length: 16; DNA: TGTGCCAGCAGTTACTGGGGGGGACGGATTAATTCACCCCTCCACTTT; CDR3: CASSYWGGRINSPLHF
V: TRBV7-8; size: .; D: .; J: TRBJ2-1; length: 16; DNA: TGCGCCAGCAGCGAAACCCGGAATAGGGAAGCCAATGAGCAGTTCTTC; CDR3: CASSETRNREANEQFF
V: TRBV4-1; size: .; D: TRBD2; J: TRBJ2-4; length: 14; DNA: TGCGCCAGCAACCCGGGGAGGGGCAAAAACATTCAGTACTTC; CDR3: CASNPGRGKNIQYF
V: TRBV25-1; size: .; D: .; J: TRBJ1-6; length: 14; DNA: TGTGCCAGCAGCCGGGAAACCCCTAATTCACCCCTCCACTTT; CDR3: CASSRETPNSPLHF